The 31 T cell receptor beta chains reported below all come from one sample, sequenced in a study of cytomegalovirus exposure and HLA in healthy donors. PCR primers comprised 60 Vbeta and 13 Jbeta primers. TCRdb keeps only in-frame clones here, not all; method: immunoSEQ multiplex PCR. In the table there are 150,000 to 170,000 clones, 74% of which are singletons. Sequencing was carried out using PBMCs. These receptors all come from a young man in good health and CMV-seronegative.

The rearrangement links TRBV5-1 to TRBJ1-1, with 9 bases matching TRBD1. The CDR3 length is 14 residues. Germline CDR1 reads SGHRS; CDR2 reads YFSETQ. V lost 2 bases and J lost 7; bases outside the gene matches: 6. The CDR3 loop reads CASSFTGGVDEAFF. The CDR3 coding sequence is TGCGCCAGCAGCTTTACAGGGGGCGTTGATGAAGCTTTCTTT.

The rearrangement joins TRBV5-1 to TRBJ2-5, with D possibly TRBD2 on 6 matching bases. CDR1 and CDR2 (germline): SGHRS, YFSETQ. The CDR3 covers 12 residues. V dropped 7 bases and J dropped 3 bases, with 10 bases sitting between them. CDR3 in amino acids: CASQGGEETQYF. CDR3 nucleotide sequence: TGCGCCAGCCAGGGCGGGGAAGAGACCCAGTACTTC.

This clone came up a few times. The chain employs TRBV10-3 and TRBJ2-1; TRBD1 matches 8 bases. Germline loops: CDR1 ENHRY, CDR2 SYGVKD. Trimming took 10 bases from V and 4 from J; bases not matched to a gene: 12. CDR3 length: 15 amino acids. The CDR3, as DNA: TGTGCCAGCTGCTCGGGACAGGCCTTGTACAATGAGCAGTTCTTC. This sequence encodes CASCSGQALYNEQFF.

This clone was counted a single time. The rearrangement links TRBV5-6 to TRBJ2-5; D unresolved. This CDR3 is built from 12 residues. Per germline, CDR1 SGHDT and CDR2 YYEEEE. The V end lost 4 bases, the J end lost 7 bases, and 11 bases lay between the germline ends. Here the CDR3 DNA reads TGTGCCAGCAGCCTAATCAAGAGGACCCAGTACTTC. Translated: CASSLIKRTQYF.

The rearrangement uses TRBV27 and TRBJ1-1, with D unresolved. V lost 7 bases to trimming and J lost 5 bases, with 17 bases between them. Germline values: CDR1 MNHEY, CDR2 SMNVEV (reference sequence). CDR3 length: 14 residues. CDR3 bases: TGTGCCAGCATCGTACACTACTCTCGGACTGAAGCTTTCTTT. This codes for CASIVHYSRTEAFF.

This sequence joins TRBV21-1 and TRBJ1-2; the table's D call TRBD1 went unverified against the DNA. TRBV21-1 is flagged as a pseudogene. The CDR3 length is 11 residues. In DNA, the CDR3 is TGTGCCAGCAAGGGGCAGGGAGGCTACACCTTC. This gives the protein CASKGQGGYTF.

V gene TRBV7-2 combines with J gene TRBJ1-2; TRBD1 agrees at 10 bases. The CDR3 is 13 amino acids. Germline V lookup: CDR1 SGHTA, CDR2 FQGNSA. V gave up 5 bases and J gave up 7 bases; unmatched junction bases: 4. In nucleotides, the CDR3 is TGTGCCAGCAGCGTGGACAGGGGGTTTGGCTACACCTTC. This gives the protein CASSVDRGFGYTF.

The CDR3 sequence is CATSRGGDSAYEQYF. DNA for the CDR3: TGTGCCACCAGCAGAGGCGGGGACAGCGCCTACGAGCAGTACTTC. V is TRBV15 and J is TRBJ2-7; D is possibly TRBD1 (7 bases). V lost 1 base and J 2 bases, leaving 12 bases between the germline ends. Looked up from germline, CDR1 is LNHNV and CDR2 is YYDKDF (reference sequence). The CDR3 is 15 amino acids. The variable domain in full, completed from reference TRBV15 and TRBJ2-7, reads DAMVIQNPRYQVTQFGKPVTLSCSQTLNHNVMYWYQQKSSQAPKLLFHYYDKDFNNEADTPDNFQSRRPNTSFCFLDIRSPGLGDTAMYLCATSRGGDSAYEQYFGPGTRLTVT.

The chain recombines TRBV5-1 with TRBJ2-7; 7 bases are a match to TRBD1. The ends lost 0 bases at V and 0 bases at J; junction bases unmatched: 9. Germline V gene sequence: CDR1 SGHRS, CDR2 YFSETQ. The CDR3 consists of 17 residues. The DNA of the CDR3 is TGCGCCAGCAGCTTGGCCCCTCCGGGACAGTTCTCCTACGAGCAGTACTTC. This sequence encodes CASSLAPPGQFSYEQYF.

V and J are TRBV5-1 and TRBJ1-2; TRBD1 aligns across 9 bases. CDR3 length equals 14 residues. The trim removed 4 bases at V and 2 bases at J, leaving 3 bases unmatched. Germline assignment: CDR1 SGHRS and CDR2 YFSETQ. In nucleotides, the CDR3 is TGCGCCAGCAGCCGCGGACAGGGGAACTATGGCTACACCTTC. Its protein is CASSRGQGNYGYTF.

The rearrangement joins TRBV15 to TRBJ1-4; the D gene is possibly TRBD1 (6 bases). Trimming pared 9 bases from V and 3 bases from J, leaving 11 bases between. This CDR3 is 13 amino acids long. The germline V gene encodes CDR1 LNHNV and CDR2 YYDKDF (reference sequence). The CDR3 sequence: CATKQGSNEKLFF. The CDR3 nucleotides read TGTGCCACAAAACAGGGCTCTAATGAAAAACTGTTTTTT.

This clone was seen a single time. The sample has other DNA sequences that encode this CDR3 too. V is TRBV19 and J is TRBJ2-6; the D is unclear. Trimming removed 3 bases at V and 1 base at J, with 7 bases between. The CDR3 loop spans 15 amino acids. Germline assignment: CDR1 LNHDA and CDR2 SQIVND (reference sequence). The CDR3 DNA follows: TGTGCCAGTAGTATCCGCAGTTCTGGGGCCAACGTCCTGACTTTC. It codes for CASSIRSSGANVLTF.

This sequence joins TRBV7-9 and TRBJ1-2; no clear D gene. Germline CDR1 and CDR2: SEHNR and FQNEAQ (reference sequence). V lost 1 base to trimming and J lost 4 bases, with 4 bases between them. The CDR3 is 12 amino acids. Written as DNA, the CDR3 is TGTGCCAGCAGCTTAGTGAGCTATGGCTACACCTTC. As protein: CASSLVSYGYTF.

The chain recombines TRBV9 with TRBJ1-1, with a tentative D call TRBD1 (6 bases). The CDR3 loop spans 13 amino acids. CDR1 is SGDLS and CDR2 is YYNGEE in the germline V gene. Between the trimmed V and J ends, which lost 1 base and 6 bases, there was a span of 10 bases. The CDR3, as DNA: TGTGCCAGCAGCGTAAGGGGGGGGGCTGAAGCTTTCTTT. It encodes CASSVRGGAEAFF.

CDR3 region: CASSSSSDSGAFF. The CDR3 nucleotides are TGTGCCAGCAGCTCCTCTTCGGACAGCGGAGCTTTCTTT. The chain combines TRBV11-2 with TRBJ1-1; weak D call: TRBD1 (6 bases). This CDR3 contains 13 residues. Looked up from germline, CDR1 is SGHAT and CDR2 is FQNNGV. With 4 bases removed from V and 10 bases from J, the gap between germline ends came to 16 bases. The full variable domain, with the rest looked up from reference TRBV11-2 and TRBJ1-1, is EAGVAQSPRYKIIEKRQSVAFWCNPISGHATLYWYQQILGQGPKLLIQFQNNGVVDDSQLPKDRFSAERLKGVDSTLKIQPAKLEDSAVYLCASSSSSDSGAFFGQGTRLTVV.

This clone was seen just once. J is TRBJ2-1 and V is TRBV7-9, with D tentatively TRBD2 (5 bases). V shed 1 base and J shed 9 bases, with 10 bases lying between them. Per the germline V gene, CDR1 is SEHNR and CDR2 is FQNEAQ (reference sequence). The CDR3 runs to 13 residues. CDR3 sequence reads: CASSLGGLVEQFF. The CDR3 DNA sequence: TGTGCCAGCAGCTTAGGAGGACTTGTTGAGCAGTTCTTC.

This clone was seen only a few times. Here the CDR3 DNA reads TGCGCCAGCAGCCAATTAGCGGGGGGGCCAACAGATACGCAGTATTTT. Encoded protein: CASSQLAGGPTDTQYF. This chain links TRBV4-1 with TRBJ2-3; TRBD2 matches 11 bases. The J segment lost 3 bases and the V segment lost 2 bases, leaving 4 bases of the junction unmatched. The CDR3 consists of 16 residues. Germline V gene data show CDR1 as MGHRA and CDR2 as YSYEKL.

This clone was detected only a few times. This sequence joins TRBV7-6 and TRBJ1-1; no clear D gene. Trimming removed 4 bases from V and 0 bases from J, with 6 bases in between. Germline CDR1 is SGHVS and CDR2 is FNYEAQ. The CDR3 is made up of 13 amino acids. The CDR3 DNA follows: TGTGCCAGCAGCTCCCGGGTGAACACTGAAGCTTTCTTT. Translation: CASSSRVNTEAFF.

This clone was seen a single time. The CDR3, as DNA: TGTGCCAGCAGTGAGGACAGCTACATGTTCGATGAGCAGTTCTTC. Its protein is CASSEDSYMFDEQFF. The J gene is TRBJ2-1, the V gene TRBV2; a weak D match, TRBD1 (6 bases). CDR3 length: 15 amino acids. With 3 bases removed from V and 8 bases from J, the gap between germline ends came to 17 bases. CDR1 is SNHLY and CDR2 is FYNNEI in the germline V gene.

This clone was detected only once. V and J are TRBV7-6 and TRBJ2-1, with 13 nucleotides matching TRBD2. This CDR3 is 15 amino acids long. The germline V gene encodes CDR1 SGHVS and CDR2 FNYEAQ. After removal of 5 bases from V and 5 bases from J, the junction contained 3 bases not matched to a gene. The CDR3 bases are TGTGCCAGCAGCCCGGGACTAGCGGGGAACAATGAGCAGTTCTTC. The encoded protein is CASSPGLAGNNEQFF.

The rearrangement links TRBV30 to TRBJ2-3; maybe TRBD2 (6 bases). The CDR3 runs to 15 residues. Trimming took off 0 bases at V and 1 base at J, with 11 bases between the two ends. CDR1 is GTSNPN, CDR2 SVGIG, per germline (reference sequence). The CDR3 loop reads CAWSVVAAGTDTQYF. The CDR3 coding sequence is TGTGCCTGGAGTGTGGTAGCGGCCGGCACAGATACGCAGTATTTT.

This clone was detected a few times. The chain employs TRBV2 and TRBJ2-3; 8 nucleotides align to TRBD2. Germline V gives CDR1 SNHLY, CDR2 FYNNEI. This CDR3 region has 15 residues. The V gene end was trimmed by 6 bases and the J gene end by 3 bases; junction bases not matched to a gene: 8. CDR3 bases: TGTGCCAGCAGAAGGTTAGGCGGGGGGACAGATACGCAGTATTTT. As protein: CASRRLGGGTDTQYF. Filled out from reference TRBV2 and TRBJ2-3, the complete variable domain reads EPEVTQTPSHQVTQMGQEVILRCVPISNHLYFYWYRQILGQKVEFLVSFYNNEISEKSEIFDDQFSVERPDGSNFTLKIRSTKLEDSAMYFCASRRLGGGTDTQYFGPGTRLTVL.

This sequence joins TRBV5-1 and TRBJ1-2; D is perhaps TRBD1 (6 bases). Germline V lookup: CDR1 SGHRS, CDR2 YFSETQ. The length of the CDR3 is 16 residues. V was cut by 4 bases and J by 8 bases, with 24 bases left in between. The CDR3 here is CASSPSPGTWTGGYTF. For the CDR3, the DNA is TGCGCCAGCAGCCCAAGTCCCGGGACATGGACGGGGGGCTACACCTTC. The variable domain in full, with the rest retrieved from reference TRBV5-1 and TRBJ1-2, is KAGVTQTPRYLIKTRGQQVTLSCSPISGHRSVSWYQQTPGQGLQFLFEYFSETQRNKGNFPGRFSGRQFSNSRSEMNVSTLELGDSALYLCASSPSPGTWTGGYTFGSGTRLTVV.

The rearrangement links TRBV30 to TRBJ2-1; maybe TRBD2 (5 bases). In germline, CDR1 is GTSNPN, CDR2 SVGIG (reference sequence). The length of the CDR3 is 18 residues. V was trimmed by 2 bases and J by 3 bases, leaving 23 bases between them. CDR3 residues: CAWSPRLRDTWGYNEQFF. The CDR3 nucleotides are TGTGCCTGGAGTCCTCGCCTACGGGATACTTGGGGCTACAATGAGCAGTTCTTC. The full variable domain, with the rest looked up from reference TRBV30 and TRBJ2-1, is SQTIHQWPATLVQPVGSPLSLECTVEGTSNPNLYWYRQAAGRGLQLLFYSVGIGQISSEVPQNLSASRPQDRQFILSSKKLLLSDSGFYLCAWSPRLRDTWGYNEQFFGPGTRLTVL.

V is TRBV5-4 and J is TRBJ2-2; TRBD1 matches 9 bases. With 0 bases clipped from V and 8 bases from J, the junction kept 5 bases outside the gene matches. The CDR3 has 15 residues. Per the germline V gene, CDR1 is SGHNT and CDR2 is YYREEE (reference sequence). This CDR3 reads CASSLGGQGSGELFF. The CDR3, as DNA: TGTGCCAGCAGCTTGGGGGGACAGGGTTCGGGGGAGCTGTTTTTT.

The V and J genes are TRBV5-1 and TRBJ1-1; a possible D gene is TRBD1 (6 bases). V was pared by 1 base and J by 4 bases, with 14 bases between. This CDR3 spans 15 amino acids. The germline CDR1 and CDR2 sequences are SGHRS and YFSETQ. Written as DNA, the CDR3 is TGCGCCAGCAGCTTGAGCGGGGGAGGGGGCACTGAAGCTTTCTTT. Its translation: CASSLSGGGGTEAFF.

This rearrangement joins TRBV7-9 to TRBJ2-3; 10 positions agree with TRBD2. J gave up 1 base and V 8 bases, and 6 bases lay outside the gene matches. This CDR3 region has 15 residues. The germline V gene encodes CDR1 SEHNR and CDR2 FQNEAQ (reference sequence). In DNA, the CDR3 is TGTGCCAGCTTGCCTAGCGGGGGAGGCACAGATACGCAGTATTTT. Its translation: CASLPSGGGTDTQYF. Variable domain in full (rest from reference TRBV7-9 and TRBJ2-3): DTGVSQNPRHKITKRGQNVTFRCDPISEHNRLYWYRQTLGQGPEFLTYFQNEAQLEKSRLLSDRFSAERPKGSFSTLEIQRTEQGDSAMYLCASLPSGGGTDTQYFGPGTRLTVL.

Regarding this clone: The sample carries other DNA sequences with the same CDR3. The chain is built from TRBV5-1 and TRBJ1-6; 8 positions match TRBD1. After removal of 0 bases from V and 10 bases from J, the junction contained 6 bases not matched to a gene. CDR3 length equals 15 residues. Per the germline V gene, CDR1 is SGHRS and CDR2 is YFSETQ. The CDR3 bases are TGCGCCAGCAGCTTGGCCGGGACAGGAAGGTCACCCCTCCACTTT. It is translated as CASSLAGTGRSPLHF. Together with reference TRBV5-1 and TRBJ1-6, the CDR3 gives the full variable domain: KAGVTQTPRYLIKTRGQQVTLSCSPISGHRSVSWYQQTPGQGLQFLFEYFSETQRNKGNFPGRFSGRQFSNSRSEMNVSTLELGDSALYLCASSLAGTGRSPLHFGNGTRLTVT.

The rearrangement joins TRBV5-4 to TRBJ2-1; TRBD2 aligns across 7 bases. Germline CDR1 is SGHNT and CDR2 is YYREEE (reference sequence). J lost 5 bases, V lost 3 bases, and 5 bases had no gene match. The CDR3 has 14 amino acids. This CDR3 reads CASSSGRGDNEQFF. DNA of the CDR3: TGTGCCAGCAGCTCGGGTCGGGGGGACAATGAGCAGTTCTTC.

V is TRBV19 and J is TRBJ2-1; 11 bases fit TRBD2. In germline, CDR1 is LNHDA, CDR2 SQIVND (reference sequence). The CDR3 contains 15 residues. Germline trimming cut 7 bases from V and 2 bases from J; bases unmatched to any gene: 4. CDR3 DNA: TGTGCCAGTAAAAGACTAGCGGGGACCTACAATGAGCAGTTCTTC. Translating it yields CASKRLAGTYNEQFF. The variable domain in full, with the rest retrieved from reference TRBV19 and TRBJ2-1, is DGGITQSPKYLFRKEGQNVTLSCEQNLNHDAMYWYRQDPGQGLRLIYYSQIVNDFQKGDIAEGYSVSREKKESFPLTVTSAQKNPTAFYLCASKRLAGTYNEQFFGPGTRLTVL.

The rearrangement links TRBV6-5 to TRBJ1-5, with D possibly being TRBD1 (6 bases). The CDR3 extends over 13 amino acids. Looked up from germline, CDR1 is MNHEY and CDR2 is SVGAGI. The V end was cut by 5 bases, the J end by 4 bases, with 9 bases between. The CDR3 spells CASSPGANQPQHF. The DNA for the CDR3 is TGTGCCAGCAGTCCAGGGGCGAATCAGCCCCAGCATTTT.